The sequence of this TCR beta chain was determined in a study of cytomegalovirus exposure and HLA in healthy donors. Study-level results: Later analysis identified a missense DCLRE1C variant that was linked to TCR beta V- and J-gene trimming. It emerged from a later analysis that several of the most significant clusters appeared to be linked to common viral pathogens.

Remarks on this clone: Antigen specificity is unknown.

Healthy bone marrow donors supplied every sample. The study ran its PCR with 60 Vbeta and 13 Jbeta primers. Using immunoSEQ multiplex PCR, the repertoire was profiled, and TCRdb retains in-frame clones only, with some absent. The repertoire holds 130,000 or so clones, with around 87% as singletons. Germline values: CDR1 KGHSH, CDR2 LQKENI. This CDR3 contains 16 residues. Trimming left V 6 bases short and J 6 bases short, with 20 bases between. The sequence was collected from a woman aged 25 to 45 in good health and CMV-seronegative. This chain connects TRBV18 to TRBJ2-2; possible D gene TRBD1, 5 bases. Input material: PBMCs. CDR3 protein: CASSPGHVSIAGELFF. In DNA, the CDR3 is TGTGCCAGCTCCCCTGGACACGTCTCGATAGCCGGGGAGCTGTTTTTT.